These T cell receptor beta chains were read from a single sample in a study of chemoradiotherapy in HPV16-positive cancers. Using immunoSEQ multiplex PCR, the repertoire was profiled, and TCRdb retains in-frame clones only, with some absent. In the table there are several thousand clones, roughly 85% of which are singletons. Specimen: blood, collected from a patient who underwent chemoradiotherapy. The source of these receptors is a human donor with HPV-associated anogenital cancer. Both conserved end residues are trimmed from each CDR3. The order of the fields is J gene, V gene, CDR3 protein.

j_call: TRBJ1-5
v_call: TRBV25-1
cdr3_aa: ASRPGQGSNQPQH

j_call: TRBJ2-5
v_call: TRBV5-4
cdr3_aa: ASSFPSGGGHGTQY

j_call: TRBJ2-7
v_call: TRBV19
cdr3_aa: AIITGILTHEQY

j_call: TRBJ2-1
v_call: TRBV19
cdr3_aa: ASSPNGDNSNEQF

j_call: TRBJ2-4
v_call: TRBV11-2
cdr3_aa: ASSPGAWNIQY

j_call: TRBJ2-3
v_call: TRBV7-9
cdr3_aa: ASSYGGQQDTQY

j_call: TRBJ1-4
v_call: TRBV10-3
cdr3_aa: AISPNTGQGTEKLF

j_call: TRBJ2-1
v_call: TRBV28
cdr3_aa: ASSSLAGGLEQF

j_call: TRBJ1-1
v_call: TRBV11-2
cdr3_aa: ASSLPHNGDAYTEAF

j_call: TRBJ1-1
v_call: TRBV7-7
cdr3_aa: ASSPTVNTEAF

j_call: TRBJ2-1
v_call: TRBV5-1
cdr3_aa: ASSLESYNEQF

j_call: TRBJ2-6
v_call: TRBV5-6
cdr3_aa: ASRERGSGANVLT

j_call: TRBJ2-3
v_call: TRBV30
cdr3_aa: AWSVSGTDTQY

j_call: TRBJ2-3
v_call: TRBV10-3
cdr3_aa: AIRGKPGLAGGPTDTQY

j_call: TRBJ1-2
v_call: TRBV5-6
cdr3_aa: ASSPSGGSYGYT

j_call: TRBJ1-5
v_call: TRBV5-1
cdr3_aa: ASSYDPSNQPQH

j_call: TRBJ1-2
v_call: TRBV20-1
cdr3_aa: SVPGVYGYT

j_call: TRBJ2-1
v_call: TRBV7-8
cdr3_aa: ASSLGGVPHEQF

j_call: TRBJ2-7
v_call: TRBV5-1
cdr3_aa: ASSLARGGAPYEQY

j_call: TRBJ2-7
v_call: TRBV27
cdr3_aa: ARGGALRAEY

j_call: TRBJ2-5
v_call: TRBV5-1
cdr3_aa: ASSFAGTGEGETQY

j_call: TRBJ1-3
v_call: TRBV6-5
cdr3_aa: ASSYSTGFGNTIY

j_call: TRBJ1-2
v_call: TRBV11-2
cdr3_aa: ASRPEGLRYGYT

j_call: TRBJ2-1
v_call: TRBV2
cdr3_aa: ASLYSGGNPGGSLNEQF

j_call: TRBJ1-5
v_call: TRBV19
cdr3_aa: ASVRDRDQPQH

j_call: TRBJ2-3
v_call: TRBV7-9
cdr3_aa: ASSLGGFLTDTQY

j_call: TRBJ1-1
v_call: TRBV9
cdr3_aa: ASSDGRNTLNTEAF